This TCR beta chain was captured by sequencing in a study of monozygotic twins with inflammatory bowel disease. The CDR3 extends over 14 amino acids. Per germline, CDR1 SGHRS and CDR2 YFSETQ. TCRdb reanalyzed the 5' RACE reads and collapses them to one entry per CDR3 protein, without DNA. The table lists about 380,000 distinct CDR3 sequences. Material: blood. The clonotype comes from a human donor with ulcerative colitis or Crohn's disease, or a healthy co-twin of an affected twin (not recorded which). V and J are TRBV5-1 and TRBJ1-1. The CDR3 loop is CASSWGHMNTEAFF.